The clone carrying this TCR beta chain was seen ten or more times. The antigen remains undetermined. The CDR3 consists of 15 residues. Between the trimmed V and J ends, which lost 2 bases and 5 bases, there was a span of 12 bases. This entry comes from a study of T cells after yellow fever vaccination. Findings and limits, study-wide: Though weaker, the secondary response peaked faster, on day 5 versus 15. Reappearance after the booster was seen for most primary-vaccination clones, at 96% CD4 and 70% to 90% CD8.

Synthesis of TCR cDNA relied on 5'RACE template switching, which attached a universal primer site and UMIs. Using its own MiXCR run on the 5' RACE reads, TCRdb lists one record per CDR3 protein. The top ten hold 2.2% of the sample, which has about 69,000 distinct CDR3 sequences, roughly 6% seen once. V usage is TRBV12-3 or TRBV12-4 and J usage is TRBJ2-2; D is ambiguous. Here the sequenced sample was CD4+ T cells sorted from PBMCs, taken around 15 days after the first yellow fever vaccination. The receptor was derived from a man aged 18 to 30 who received the YFV17D yellow fever vaccine. The DNA of the CDR3 is TGTGCCAGCAGTTTATGGGAATCCGGGACCGGGGAGCTGTTTTTT. It encodes CASSLWESGTGELFF.